A selection of T cell receptor beta chains follows, all from one sample in a study of shared clonotypes between healthy human individuals. Sequenced by immunoSEQ multiplex PCR; TCRdb stores in-frame clones only, minus some. The sample includes about 2.1 million clones, around 93% of them seen just once. The sequenced sample consisted of naive CD8+ T cells from PBMCs. The receptor source for this set is a man younger than 35 in good health. Some clones in this sample may be carry-over from other donors' samples. Both conserved end residues are part of each CDR3. A D gene is named only where the DNA matches it firmly. The size field is filled for only some rows; it gives once, few, many or a size class.

NA	TRBJ2-1	TRBV5-5	NA	CASSLDPSSYNEQFF	TGTGCCAGCAGCTTGGACCCGAGCTCCTACAATGAGCAGTTCTTC
NA	TRBJ1-3	TRBV10-2	NA	CASSEGLRDTIYF	TGCGCCAGCAGTGAGGGACTACGGGACACCATATATTTT
NA	TRBJ1-1	TRBV28	NA	CASSQMGTLNTEAFF	TGTGCCAGCAGTCAGATGGGGACACTGAACACTGAAGCTTTCTTT
NA	TRBJ1-1	TRBV7-3	NA	CASSLSGVAEAFF	TGTGCCAGCAGCTTATCGGGGGTTGCTGAAGCTTTCTTT
NA	TRBJ2-7	TRBV25-1	NA	CASKGQAEQYF	TGTGCCAGCAAAGGGCAGGCCGAGCAGTACTTC
TRBD1	TRBJ1-1	TRBV19	NA	CASSLGQGEAFF	TGTGCCAGTAGTCTGGGACAGGGTGAAGCTTTCTTT
NA	TRBJ2-1	TRBV9	NA	CASSAGLLYNEQFF	TGTGCCAGCAGCGCCGGACTACTCTACAATGAGCAGTTCTTC
NA	TRBJ2-1	TRBV7-9	NA	CASIEDRSKDEQFF	TGTGCCAGCATCGAGGACCGGTCTAAAGATGAGCAGTTCTTC
NA	TRBJ2-1	TRBV4-1	NA	CASSQDWSNEQFF	TGCGCCAGCAGCCAAGATTGGAGTAATGAGCAGTTCTTC
TRBD2	TRBJ2-1	TRBV9	NA	CASSLGLAGEQFF	TGTGCCAGCAGCTTAGGACTAGCCGGTGAGCAGTTCTTC
NA	TRBJ1-1	TRBV19	few	CASIRAGTEAFF	TGTGCCAGTATTCGGGCGGGCACTGAAGCTTTCTTT
NA	TRBJ2-2	TRBV10-3	NA	CAFWDFNTGELFF	TGTGCCTTTTGGGACTTTAACACCGGGGAGCTGTTTTTT
NA	TRBJ2-3	TRBV6-1	NA	CASSELRVGTDTQYF	TGTGCCAGCAGTGAGTTAAGGGTTGGGACAGATACGCAGTATTTT
NA	TRBJ1-1	TRBV27	NA	CASSSYRDHTEAFF	TGTGCCAGCAGTTCATACAGGGATCACACTGAAGCTTTCTTT
NA	TRBJ2-7	TRBV27	NA	CASSPTRPLRDEQYF	TGTGCCAGCAGCCCCACAAGGCCCCTCCGGGACGAGCAGTACTTC
TRBD1	TRBJ1-2	TRBV7-3	NA	CASSLTHTGAEGYTF	TGTGCCAGCAGCTTAACGCATACAGGGGCGGAAGGCTACACCTTC
NA	TRBJ2-5	TRBV7-9	NA	CASSLAPPGMGPQETQYF	TGTGCCAGCAGCTTAGCCCCGCCAGGCATGGGACCTCAAGAGACCCAGTACTTC
NA	TRBJ2-7	TRBV5-1	NA	CASSLAGPNYEQYF	TGCGCCAGCAGCTTGGCCGGACCGAACTACGAGCAGTACTTC
NA	TRBJ2-5	TRBV7-9	NA	CASSVGGETQYF	TGTGCCAGCAGCGTCGGCGGGGAGACCCAGTACTTC
TRBD2	TRBJ2-1	TRBV28	NA	CASGYSSGSIDEQFF	TGTGCCAGCGGATACTCTAGCGGGAGTATAGATGAGCAGTTCTTC
TRBD1	TRBJ2-7	TRBV5-1	NA	CASSTATGGPPYEQYF	TGCGCCAGCAGCACCGCGACAGGGGGGCCTCCCTACGAGCAGTACTTC
NA	TRBJ1-2	TRBV5-1	NA	CASSPVMGFNYGYTF	TGCGCCAGCAGCCCTGTGATGGGATTTAACTATGGCTACACCTTC
NA	TRBJ2-3	TRBV19	NA	CASSIGLVPQYF	TGTGCCAGTAGCATAGGACTCGTCCCGCAGTATTTT
NA	TRBJ2-7	TRBV6-5	NA	CASSYNGQSYEQYF	TGTGCCAGCAGTTACAACGGACAGAGCTACGAGCAGTACTTC
TRBD2	TRBJ2-1	TRBV6-4	NA	CASSGLAGGRNEQFF	TGTGCCAGCAGTGGACTAGCGGGAGGGCGCAATGAGCAGTTCTTC
NA	TRBJ2-7	TRBV27	NA	CASSWGGRGNHEQYF	TGTGCCAGCAGTTGGGGGGGCCGGGGGAACCACGAGCAGTACTTC
NA	TRBJ2-1	TRBV6-5	NA	CASSYSARAFNNEQFF	TGTGCCAGCAGTTATTCCGCCCGGGCTTTCAACAATGAGCAGTTCTTC
TRBD1	TRBJ2-3	TRBV4-3	NA	CASSPGTGGTDTQYF	TGCGCCAGCAGCCCCGGGACAGGGGGCACAGATACGCAGTATTTT
TRBD2	TRBJ2-1	TRBV5-1	NA	CASSYTSGNEQFF	TGCGCCAGCAGCTACACTAGCGGCAATGAGCAGTTCTTC
NA	TRBJ1-2	TRBV11-2	NA	CASSFGTPYGYTF	TGTGCCAGCAGCTTTGGAACTCCCTATGGCTACACCTTC
TRBD2	TRBJ2-1	TRBV7-8	NA	CASSLGLAGGPYYNEQFF	TGTGCCAGCAGCCTAGGACTAGCGGGAGGGCCGTACTACAATGAGCAGTTCTTC
NA	TRBJ1-1	TRBV19	NA	CASSIGGRGTEAFF	TGTGCCAGTAGTATTGGGGGGAGAGGCACTGAAGCTTTCTTT
NA	TRBJ2-7	TRBV6-6	NA	CASTPGGHAQYF	TGTGCCAGCACCCCAGGGGGGCATGCGCAGTACTTC
TRBD1	TRBJ1-1	TRBV7-2	NA	CASSLAYMGQGNTEAFF	TGTGCCAGCAGCTTAGCGTATATGGGACAGGGGAACACTGAAGCTTTCTTT
NA	TRBJ2-1	TRBV7-9	NA	CASSLRAGSPLPYNEQFF	TGTGCCAGCAGCTTGAGGGCGGGAAGCCCCTTACCCTACAATGAGCAGTTCTTC
NA	TRBJ2-5	TRBV2	NA	CASSEAAEGARETQYF	TGTGCCAGCAGTGAAGCGGCGGAGGGGGCCCGAGAGACCCAGTACTTC
NA	TRBJ2-7	TRBV29-1	NA	CSVRGGSYEQYF	TGCAGCGTCCGAGGGGGCTCCTACGAGCAGTACTTC
NA	TRBJ2-7	TRBV10-3	NA	CAISGGTGYEQYF	TGTGCCATCAGTGGCGGAACAGGATACGAGCAGTACTTC